This is a list of T cell receptor beta chains from one sample in a study of cytomegalovirus exposure and HLA in healthy donors. Method: immunoSEQ multiplex PCR; TCRdb's copy keeps in-frame clones and lacks some. The sample has 97,000 or so clones; around nine tenths are singletons. The sample taken for sequencing was PBMCs. These receptor sequences come from a woman in her thirties in good health and CMV-seronegative. Each CDR3 is given with its conserved first and last residue.

V gene	J gene	CDR3 protein
TRBV5-4	TRBJ2-5	CASSPGRAQETQYF
TRBV7-2	TRBJ2-1	CASSLTGSGYNEQFF
TRBV19	TRBJ1-5	CASSRGTGENQPQHF
TRBV7-2	TRBJ1-1	CASSGQEYGVEAFF
TRBV15	TRBJ1-5	CATSRGGYNQPQHF
TRBV15	TRBJ2-7	CATSRDFGTGRLHYEQYF
TRBV11-3	TRBJ2-2	CASSLQSGFSGELFF
TRBV6-6	TRBJ2-2	CASALRERAGELFF
TRBV4-3	TRBJ2-1	CASSQDLRGRAADEQFF
TRBV2	TRBJ1-6	CASSDSTGGANSPLHF
TRBV5-1	TRBJ2-4	CASSLIVSTGGQNIQYF
TRBV27	TRBJ1-4	CASSLSGGPGSEKLFF
TRBV5-1	TRBJ1-1	CASSVAQGNTEAFF
TRBV5-1	TRBJ2-3	CASSTGDTQYF
TRBV6-5	TRBJ2-1	CASSRASGRDEQFF
TRBV27	TRBJ2-1	CASSRDRVSPEQFF
TRBV29-1	TRBJ1-2	CSVVRGADYGYTF
TRBV5-6	TRBJ2-7	CASSFFLAGSTYEQYF
TRBV4-3	TRBJ2-1	CASSHGLADNEQFF
TRBV6-1	TRBJ2-7	CASSVRALTGTGSSYEQYF
TRBV28	TRBJ1-2	CHAGGRGRDYGYTF
TRBV28	TRBJ1-4	CASAPYSGFAEKLFF
TRBV5-5	TRBJ2-1	CASSFPGLAAEDEQFF
TRBV4-3	TRBJ1-5	CASSQDLATGQGIWQPQHF
TRBV4-2	TRBJ2-7	CASSQPPGYEQYF
TRBV15	TRBJ2-2	CATSGQGHTGELFF
TRBV6-5	TRBJ2-7	CASSYGRTVHEQYF
TRBV29-1	TRBJ2-2	CSVAGVVNTGELFF
TRBV5-6	TRBJ1-2	CASSYRDRSLWGYTF
TRBV9	TRBJ2-1	CASSFQGRGYNEQFF
TRBV29-1	TRBJ1-4	CSARGTGGDEKLFF
TRBV11-3	TRBJ2-2	CASSSSSGLGELFF
TRBV5-1	TRBJ2-7	CASSFGDSRSYEQYF
TRBV5-1	TRBJ2-3	CASSLDTFTDTQYF
TRBV27	TRBJ2-7	CASHGLAGGTPYEQYF
TRBV7-8	TRBJ2-3	CASSFERIPGRSAQYF
TRBV29-1	TRBJ1-2	CSVSADRGLGGYTF
TRBV10-3	TRBJ1-3	CAISNPGNTIYF
TRBV6-5	TRBJ2-1	CASRSSGSVFNEQFF
TRBV11-3	TRBJ1-1	CASSTEPQGEAFF
TRBV2	TRBJ1-1	CASSVSEAFF
TRBV6-1	TRBJ1-4	CASDPGQGYSEKLFF
TRBV5-4	TRBJ2-7	CASSRKGGVSYEQYF
TRBV6-5	TRBJ1-1	CASTPTTRFPEAFF
TRBV7-2	TRBJ2-7	CASSLGVGQGAAEQYF
TRBV19	TRBJ2-4	CASSIAGGDPRNIQYF
TRBV2	TRBJ2-7	CASSEAGVSEQYF
TRBV28	TRBJ2-3	CASSSVGRGMADTQYF
TRBV6-1	TRBJ2-7	CASSDLTGDPYEQYF
TRBV28	TRBJ1-5	CASFQVSQPQHF
TRBV7-2	TRBJ2-2	CASSVIRNTGELFF